The 12 T cell receptor beta chains below all came from one sample that was sequenced in a study of blood T cell repertoires in COVID-19. Profiled with immunoSEQ multiplex PCR; TCRdb holds only in-frame clones, not every one. Counted here are some 160,000 clones, roughly three quarters occurring once; the ten biggest clones make up 7% to 9%. Material for sequencing was peripheral blood. Source of these receptors: a man aged 45-60 years with active or convalescent COVID-19.

The chain joins TRBV7-6 to TRBJ2-5; 7 bases line up with TRBD2. Losses at the gene ends were 1 base for V and 7 bases for J; bases not matched to a gene: 9. Germline lookup yields CDR1 SGHVS and CDR2 FNYEAQ. The CDR3 totals 15 residues. In DNA, the CDR3 is TGTGCCAGCAGCTTAGTAGTGGACTCGGGGGGGACCCAGTACTTC. Protein product: CASSLVVDSGGTQYF.

The rearrangement uses TRBV5-1 and TRBJ2-3; tentative D call: TRBD2 (6 bases). CDR1 SGHRS and CDR2 YFSETQ come from the germline V gene. This CDR3 has 15 residues. V lost 3 bases to trimming and J lost 4 bases, with 15 bases between them. CDR3 DNA sequence: TGCGCCAGCAGCTCGTTCGGGACTCCTCCAGATACGCAGTATTTT. Protein product: CASSSFGTPPDTQYF.

V is TRBV6-5 and J is TRBJ2-7; 10 bases are a match to TRBD2. J was trimmed by 4 bases and V by 3 bases; bases with no gene match: 6. This CDR3 is 15 amino acids long. Germline-derived CDR1 and CDR2 are MNHEY and SVGAGI. CDR3 DNA: TGTGCCAGCAGTTATCCAGCGGGAGGGATGTACGAGCAGTACTTC. Amino acid sequence: CASSYPAGGMYEQYF.

The gene calls are TRBV5-1 and TRBJ2-1, with 10 bases aligning to TRBD2. CDR3 length: 15 amino acids. J lost 7 bases, V lost 4 bases, and 8 bases had no gene match. Germline V gene lookup returns CDR1 SGHRS and CDR2 YFSETQ. In DNA, the CDR3 is TGCGCCAGCAGCCTTCTAGCGGGAGTGAGGAATGAGCAGTTCTTC. It specifies CASSLLAGVRNEQFF.

This chain links TRBV28 with TRBJ2-7, with TRBD2 matching over 12 bases. The CDR3 is 15 amino acids. Germline CDR1 and CDR2: MDHEN and SYDVKM. The trim removed 5 bases at V and 7 bases at J, leaving 9 bases unmatched. The CDR3 nucleotides are TGTGCCAGCAGTCTCAGACTAGCGGGAGTGGGTGAGCAGTACTTC. Its protein is CASSLRLAGVGEQYF. Variable domain in full (rest from reference TRBV28 and TRBJ2-7): DVKVTQSSRYLVKRTGEKVFLECVQDMDHENMFWYRQDPGLGLRLIYFSYDVKMKEKGDIPEGYSVSREKKERFSLILESASTNQTSMYLCASSLRLAGVGEQYFGPGTRLTVT.

This clone was seen once. The chain joins TRBV7-6 to TRBJ2-1; weak D call: TRBD1 (5 bases). The CDR3 contains 12 residues. V dropped 3 bases and J dropped 8 bases, with 8 bases sitting between them. Germline CDR1 SGHVS, CDR2 FNYEAQ. DNA of the CDR3: TGTGCCAGCAGCTTCCAGGGCGATGAGCAGTTCTTC. This translates into CASSFQGDEQFF.

This clone was counted a single time. This chain joins TRBV7-8 and TRBJ2-2; TRBD1 might be the D (5 bases). This CDR3 comprises 14 residues. CDR1 SGHVS and CDR2 FQNEAQ come from the germline V gene. V lost 5 bases, J lost 5 bases, and 12 bases lay in between. DNA for the CDR3: TGTGCCAGCAGCCTGGCGGCAGGGACCGGGGAGCTGTTTTTT. Translated, it gives CASSLAAGTGELFF.

This sequence joins TRBV4-1 and TRBJ2-1, with 11 bases matching TRBD2. The CDR3 length is 14 residues. Germline CDR1 reads MGHRA; CDR2 reads YSYEKL. V was pared by 4 bases and J by 7 bases, with 3 bases of the junction left unmatched. CDR3 in amino acids: CASSPGTSGNEQFF. CDR3 nucleotide sequence: TGCGCCAGCAGCCCCGGGACTAGCGGAAATGAGCAGTTCTTC.

The V call is TRBV5-1, the J call TRBJ2-2, with TRBD1 as a possible D gene (6 bases). Germline CDR1 is SGHRS and CDR2 is YFSETQ. The CDR3 has 16 amino acids. The V and J ends lost 5 bases and 0 bases respectively, with 14 bases between them. The CDR3 DNA reads as TGCGCCAGCAGGACAGGAAAACTCGCGAACACCGGGGAGCTGTTTTTT. Amino acid sequence: CASRTGKLANTGELFF.

J is TRBJ1-1 and V is TRBV19; D call uncertain. The V gene's germline CDR1 is LNHDA and CDR2 SQIVND (reference sequence). The length of the CDR3 is 14 residues. The V end was cut by 4 bases, the J end by 0 bases, with 9 bases between. The CDR3 reads CASSTQAMNTEAFF. The CDR3 coding sequence is TGTGCCAGTAGTACCCAGGCGATGAACACTGAAGCTTTCTTT.

The gene calls are TRBV10-3 and TRBJ2-3, with D tentatively TRBD2 (7 bases). Between the trimmed V and J ends, which lost 11 bases and 0 bases, there was a span of 18 bases. This CDR3 has 15 residues. Per the germline V gene, CDR1 is ENHRY and CDR2 is SYGVKD. The CDR3: CAAGASGLSTDTQYF. CDR3 sequence (DNA): TGTGCCGCAGGGGCTAGCGGCCTTAGCACAGATACGCAGTATTTT.

This chain links TRBV7-9 with TRBJ2-1; weak D call: TRBD1 (6 bases). The CDR3 length is 14 residues. Looked up from germline, CDR1 is SEHNR and CDR2 is FQNEAQ (reference sequence). Trimming shortened V by 2 bases and J by 5 bases, and 10 bases separated the two germline ends. As DNA, the CDR3 is TGTGCCAGCAGCTTATGGGACACCAACAATGAGCAGTTCTTC. Protein product: CASSLWDTNNEQFF.